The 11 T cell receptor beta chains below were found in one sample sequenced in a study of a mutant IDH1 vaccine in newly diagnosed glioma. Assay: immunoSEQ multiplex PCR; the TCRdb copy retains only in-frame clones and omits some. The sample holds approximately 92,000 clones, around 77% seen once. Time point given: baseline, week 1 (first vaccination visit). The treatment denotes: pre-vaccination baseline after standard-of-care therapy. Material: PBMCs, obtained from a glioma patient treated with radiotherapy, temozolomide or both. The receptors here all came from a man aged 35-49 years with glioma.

The CDR3 DNA sequence: TGTGCCAGCAGCTCACCGGGGATGGGGAATGAAAAACTGTTTTTT. Residues: CASSSPGMGNEKLFF. The gene calls are TRBV11-2 and TRBJ1-4; D uncertain. With 4 bases removed from V and 5 bases from J, the gap between germline ends came to 14 bases. This CDR3 comprises 15 residues. Per germline, CDR1 SGHAT and CDR2 FQNNGV.

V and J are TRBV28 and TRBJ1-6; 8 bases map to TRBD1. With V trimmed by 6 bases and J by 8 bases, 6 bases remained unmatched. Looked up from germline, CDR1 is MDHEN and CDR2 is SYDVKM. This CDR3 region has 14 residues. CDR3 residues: CASSGTGRHSPLHF. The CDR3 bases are TGTGCCAGCAGCGGGACAGGCCGTCATTCACCCCTCCACTTT.

The CDR3 here is CASSSQGALNEKLFF. In DNA, the CDR3 is TGTGCCAGCAGCTCACAGGGGGCCCTTAATGAAAAACTGTTTTTT. The chain carries TRBV7-2 and TRBJ1-4, with 9 bases lining up with TRBD1. This CDR3 spans 15 amino acids. The V segment lost 4 bases and the J segment 4 bases; nucleotides outside the gene matches: 4. CDR1 is SGHTA and CDR2 is FQGNSA in the germline V gene.

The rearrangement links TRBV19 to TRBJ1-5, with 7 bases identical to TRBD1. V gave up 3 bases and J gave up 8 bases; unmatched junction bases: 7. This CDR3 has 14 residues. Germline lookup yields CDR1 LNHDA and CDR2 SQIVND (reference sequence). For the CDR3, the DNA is TGTGCCAGTAGTATCTCGACAGGGTCAGAGCCCCAGCATTTT. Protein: CASSISTGSEPQHF.

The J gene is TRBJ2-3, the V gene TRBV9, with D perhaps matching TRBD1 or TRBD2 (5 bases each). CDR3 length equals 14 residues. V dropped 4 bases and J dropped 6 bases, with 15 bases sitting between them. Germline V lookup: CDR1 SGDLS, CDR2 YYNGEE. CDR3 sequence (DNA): TGTGCCAGCAGCCCTATGGGACCGCCGGATACGCAGTATTTT. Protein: CASSPMGPPDTQYF.

CDR3 nucleotides: TGTGCCATCAGTGAGGGGGATTCAGGGACGAGGGATCCCCAGCATTTT. Translating gives CAISEGDSGTRDPQHF. This chain uses TRBV10-3 with TRBJ1-5; a weak D match, TRBD1 (5 bases). This CDR3 spans 16 amino acids. Trimming stripped 2 bases from V and 10 bases from J, with 21 bases between. Germline assignment: CDR1 ENHRY and CDR2 SYGVKD.

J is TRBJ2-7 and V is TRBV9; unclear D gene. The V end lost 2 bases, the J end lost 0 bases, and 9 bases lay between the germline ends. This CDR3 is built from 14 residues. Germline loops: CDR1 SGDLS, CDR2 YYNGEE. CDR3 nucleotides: TGTGCCAGCAGCGTGACGGCCGACTCCTACGAGCAGTACTTC. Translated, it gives CASSVTADSYEQYF.

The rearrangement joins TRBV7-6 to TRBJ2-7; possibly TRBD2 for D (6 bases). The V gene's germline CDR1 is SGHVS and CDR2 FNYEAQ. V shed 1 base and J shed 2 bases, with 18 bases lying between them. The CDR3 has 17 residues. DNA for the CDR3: TGTGCCAGCAGCTTAGGGCCCCACGCGGGGAGGACCTACGAGCAGTACTTC. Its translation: CASSLGPHAGRTYEQYF.

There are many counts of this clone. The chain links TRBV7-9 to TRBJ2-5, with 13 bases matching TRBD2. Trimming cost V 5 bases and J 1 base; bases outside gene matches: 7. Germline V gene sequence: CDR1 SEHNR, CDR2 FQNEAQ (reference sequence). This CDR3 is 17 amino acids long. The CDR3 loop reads CASSRTSGGLGQETQYF. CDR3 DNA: TGTGCCAGCAGCCGGACTAGCGGGGGACTAGGCCAAGAGACCCAGTACTTC.

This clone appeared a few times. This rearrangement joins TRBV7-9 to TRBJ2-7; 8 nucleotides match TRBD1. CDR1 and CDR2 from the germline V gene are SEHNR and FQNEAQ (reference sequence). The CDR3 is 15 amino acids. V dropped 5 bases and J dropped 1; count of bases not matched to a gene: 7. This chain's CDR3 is CASSPGTGKSYEQYF. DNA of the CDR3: TGTGCCAGCAGCCCCGGGACAGGCAAATCCTACGAGCAGTACTTC.

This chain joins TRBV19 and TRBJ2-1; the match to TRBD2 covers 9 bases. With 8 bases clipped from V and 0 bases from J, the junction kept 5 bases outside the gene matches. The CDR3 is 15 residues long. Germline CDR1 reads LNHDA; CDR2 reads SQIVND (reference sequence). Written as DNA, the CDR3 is TGTGCCAGTCACGTTAGCGGGAGCTCCTACAATGAGCAGTTCTTC. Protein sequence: CASHVSGSSYNEQFF.